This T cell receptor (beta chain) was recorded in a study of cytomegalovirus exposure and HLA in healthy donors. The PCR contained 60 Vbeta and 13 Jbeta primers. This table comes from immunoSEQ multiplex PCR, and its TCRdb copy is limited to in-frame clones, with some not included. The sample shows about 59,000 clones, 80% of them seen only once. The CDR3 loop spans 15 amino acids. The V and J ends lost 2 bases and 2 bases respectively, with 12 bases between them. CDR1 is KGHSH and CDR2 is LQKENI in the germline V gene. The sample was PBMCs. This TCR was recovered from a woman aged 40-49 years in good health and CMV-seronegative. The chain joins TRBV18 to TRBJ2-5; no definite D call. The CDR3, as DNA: TGTGCCAGCTCACCAAATTACAGTGGGCAAGAGACCCAGTACTTC. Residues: CASSPNYSGQETQYF.